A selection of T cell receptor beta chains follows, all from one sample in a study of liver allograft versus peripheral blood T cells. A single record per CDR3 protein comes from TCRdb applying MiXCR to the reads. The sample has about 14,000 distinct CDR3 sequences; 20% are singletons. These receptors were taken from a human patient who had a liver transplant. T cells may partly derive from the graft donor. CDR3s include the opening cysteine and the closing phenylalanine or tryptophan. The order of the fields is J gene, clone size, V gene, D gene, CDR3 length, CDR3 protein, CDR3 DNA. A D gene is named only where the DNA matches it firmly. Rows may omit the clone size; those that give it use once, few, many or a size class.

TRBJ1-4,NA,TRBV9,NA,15,CASSASIATNEKLFF,TGTGCCAGCAGCGCCTCAATTGCAACTAATGAAAAACTGTTTTTT
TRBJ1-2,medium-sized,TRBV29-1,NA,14,CSVVRANTNYGYTF,TGCAGCGTTGTGAGGGCAAATACTAACTATGGCTACACCTTC
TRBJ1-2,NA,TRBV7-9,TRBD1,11,CASSTGEGYTF,TGTGCCAGCAGCACAGGGGAAGGCTACACCTTC
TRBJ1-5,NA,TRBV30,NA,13,CAWNPGQNQPQHF,TGTGCCTGGAACCCCGGACAGAATCAGCCCCAGCATTTT
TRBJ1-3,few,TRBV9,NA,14,CASSVLGSGNTIYF,TGTGCCAGCAGCGTACTGGGGTCTGGAAACACCATATATTTT
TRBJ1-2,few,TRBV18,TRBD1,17,CASSRYRGREDNYGYTF,TGTGCCAGCTCAAGATACAGGGGGCGAGAGGATAACTATGGCTACACCTTC
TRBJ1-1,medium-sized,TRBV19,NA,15,CASRPGGGRGTEAFF,TGTGCCAGTAGACCCGGTGGAGGGAGGGGAACTGAAGCTTTCTTT
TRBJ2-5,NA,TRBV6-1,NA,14,CASSYGGSQETQYF,TGTGCCAGCAGTTATGGAGGCAGCCAAGAGACCCAGTACTTC
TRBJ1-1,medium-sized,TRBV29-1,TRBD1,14,CSVEGGRGSTEAFF,TGCAGCGTTGAAGGGGGCAGGGGGAGTACGGAAGCTTTCTTT
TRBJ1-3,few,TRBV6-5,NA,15,CASSRGRSSGNTIYF,TGTGCCAGCAGCAGAGGACGGAGCTCTGGAAACACCATATATTTT
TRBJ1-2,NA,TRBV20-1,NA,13,CSARGLQGYGYTF,TGCAGTGCTAGAGGTTTGCAGGGCTATGGCTACACCTTC
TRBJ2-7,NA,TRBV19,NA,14,CASSIVSEGGEQYF,TGTGCCAGTAGTATAGTCTCGGAGGGTGGCGAGCAGTACTTC
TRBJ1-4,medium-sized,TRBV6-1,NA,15,CASSRQSATNEKLFF,TGTGCCAGCAGCCGACAGTCTGCAACTAATGAAAAACTGTTTTTT
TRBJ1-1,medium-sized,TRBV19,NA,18,CASSPGRLSQGLNTEAFF,TGTGCCAGTAGTCCGGGACGGCTTTCCCAGGGGCTAAACACTGAAGCTTTCTTT
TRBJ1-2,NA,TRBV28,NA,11,CASSYNYGYTF,TGTGCCAGCAGTTATAACTATGGCTACACCTTC
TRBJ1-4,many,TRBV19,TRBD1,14,CASSRGTANEKLFF,TGTGCCAGTAGTAGGGGGACAGCTAATGAAAAACTGTTTTTT
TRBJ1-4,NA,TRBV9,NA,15,CASSVNTGRNEKLFF,TGTGCCAGCAGCGTAAATACAGGGCGCAATGAAAAACTGTTTTTT
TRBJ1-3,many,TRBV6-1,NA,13,CASSEVAASKIYF,TGTGCCAGCAGTGAAGTCGCAGCGTCTAAGATATATTTT
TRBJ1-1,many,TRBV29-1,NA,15,CSVGKGVGLNTEAFF,TGCAGCGTCGGAAAGGGGGTAGGTTTGAACACTGAAGCTTTCTTT
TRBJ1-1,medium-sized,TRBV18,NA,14,CASSGQVRNTEAFF,TGTGCCAGCTCTGGGCAGGTTAGGAACACTGAAGCTTTCTTT
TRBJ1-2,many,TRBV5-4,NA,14,CASSTQIVVSGYTF,TGTGCCAGCAGCACTCAGATAGTTGTTTCAGGCTACACCTTC
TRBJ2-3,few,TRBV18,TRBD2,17,CASSLHIAGEGTDTQYF,TGTGCCAGCTCACTCCATATAGCGGGGGAAGGCACAGATACGCAGTATTTT
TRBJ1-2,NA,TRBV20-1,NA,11,CSATGTAGYTF,TGCAGTGCAACCGGGACGGCCGGCTACACCTTC
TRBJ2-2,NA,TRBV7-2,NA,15,CASSSQGPLTGELFF,TGTGCCAGCAGCTCACAGGGTCCGCTGACCGGGGAGCTGTTTTTT
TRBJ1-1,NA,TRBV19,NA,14,CASSMAGVTGEAFF,TGTGCCAGTAGTATGGCCGGGGTTACCGGTGAAGCTTTCTTT
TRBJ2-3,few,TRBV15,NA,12,CATSPGVDTQYF,TGTGCCACCAGTCCAGGGGTAGATACGCAGTATTTT
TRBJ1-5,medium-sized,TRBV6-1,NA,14,CASSEEGGGQPQHF,TGTGCCAGCAGTGAAGAAGGGGGGGGTCAGCCCCAGCATTTT
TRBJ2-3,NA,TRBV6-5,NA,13,CASSRGRGVTQYF,TGTGCCAGCAGTAGGGGGCGGGGGGTTACGCAGTATTTT
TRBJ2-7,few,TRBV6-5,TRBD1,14,CASRTWTGADEQYF,TGTGCCAGCAGAACGTGGACAGGGGCTGACGAGCAGTACTTC
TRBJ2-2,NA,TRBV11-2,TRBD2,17,CASSPPPGLVITGELFF,TGTGCCAGCAGCCCTCCCCCGGGACTAGTGATCACCGGGGAGCTGTTTTTT
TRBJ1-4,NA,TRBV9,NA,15,CASSVWDGRSEKLFF,TGTGCCAGCAGCGTCTGGGACGGGAGAAGTGAAAAACTGTTTTTT
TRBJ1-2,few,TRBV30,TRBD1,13,CAWSVGTDNGYTF,TGTGCCTGGAGTGTAGGGACAGACAACGGCTACACCTTC
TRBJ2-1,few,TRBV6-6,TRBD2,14,CASSGLAGVNEQFF,TGTGCCAGCAGCGGGCTAGCGGGAGTCAATGAGCAGTTCTTC
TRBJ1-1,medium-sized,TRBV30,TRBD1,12,CAGKPTGRGAFF,TGTGCCGGCAAGCCGACAGGGAGGGGAGCTTTCTTT
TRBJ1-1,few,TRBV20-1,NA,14,CSASREAGNTEAFF,TGCAGTGCTTCTCGTGAAGCGGGGAACACTGAAGCTTTCTTT
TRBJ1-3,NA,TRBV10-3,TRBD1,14,CAISDRVAGDTIYF,TGTGCCATCAGCGACAGGGTCGCTGGAGACACCATATATTTT
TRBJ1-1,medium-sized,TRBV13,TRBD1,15,CASSSRQGMNTEAFF,TGTGCCAGCAGCTCCCGACAGGGGATGAACACTGAAGCTTTCTTT
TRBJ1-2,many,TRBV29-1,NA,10,CSVDSYGYTF,TGCAGCGTGGACAGTTATGGCTACACCTTC
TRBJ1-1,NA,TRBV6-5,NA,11,CASSSSTEAFF,TGTGCCAGCAGCTCCAGCACTGAAGCTTTCTTT
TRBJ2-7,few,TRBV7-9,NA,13,CASSFLGGYEQYF,TGTGCCAGCAGCTTCCTCGGCGGGTACGAGCAGTACTTC
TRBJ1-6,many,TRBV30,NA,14,CAWRDRTAYSPLHF,TGTGCCTGGAGAGACCGGACAGCCTATTCACCCCTCCACTTT
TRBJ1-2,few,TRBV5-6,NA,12,CASSYSSHGYTF,TGTGCCAGCAGTTATTCCTCCCATGGCTACACCTTC
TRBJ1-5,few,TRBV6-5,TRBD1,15,CASSLQGAPLWPQHF,TGTGCCAGCAGTCTGCAGGGGGCCCCGTTATGGCCCCAGCATTTT
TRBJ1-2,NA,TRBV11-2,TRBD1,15,CASSLQVAGGYGYTF,TGTGCCAGCAGCCTACAGGTCGCAGGGGGCTATGGCTACACCTTC